The rows below give T cell receptor beta chains drawn from one sample of a study of regulatory T cells in long-lasting Graves disease. TCRdb ran MiXCR on the multiplex PCR reads and lists one entry per CDR3 protein. The table lists about 620,000 distinct CDR3 sequences, 15% to 20% of them singletons. This same sample was also taken into another study, of T cells in Graves' hyperthyroidism and ophthalmopathy.

The material sequenced was peripheral blood mononuclear cells (PBMCs), taken at new diagnosis, from a patient treated with antithyroid drugs. These receptors originate from a woman aged 30 to 39 with Graves disease. CDR3s leave out the opening cysteine and the closing phenylalanine or tryptophan.

J: TRBJ1-2
V: TRBV20-1
CDR3: SARADRGDYGYT

J: TRBJ2-3
V: TRBV20-1
CDR3: SARKTGITDTQY

J: TRBJ1-2
V: TRBV28
CDR3: ASSTPGQGPYGYT

J: TRBJ1-3
V: TRBV9
CDR3: ASSVKGNSGNTIY

J: TRBJ2-1
V: TRBV6-2/TRBV6-3
CDR3: ASTNSKNEQF

J: TRBJ2-7
V: TRBV18
CDR3: ASSLMDISSYEQY

J: TRBJ1-2
V: TRBV9
CDR3: ASSPVVGANYGYT

J: TRBJ2-2
V: TRBV25-1
CDR3: ASSHRANTGELF

J: TRBJ1-1
V: TRBV27
CDR3: ASYGIVDRNTEAF

J: TRBJ2-7
V: TRBV20-1
CDR3: SATPTSGIYEQY

J: TRBJ1-2
V: TRBV7-2
CDR3: ASTPSGRGVYGYT

J: TRBJ1-4
V: TRBV20-1
CDR3: SASRSMDSPNEKLF

J: TRBJ2-3
V: TRBV7-3
CDR3: ASSPLGSREVTQY

J: TRBJ2-3
V: TRBV20-1
CDR3: SARDPASGSNTDTQY

J: TRBJ2-1
V: TRBV2
CDR3: ASRFTSGLAGGPQQF

J: TRBJ1-5
V: TRBV2
CDR3: ASSEPDRPSQPQH

J: TRBJ2-1
V: TRBV29-1
CDR3: SGSTSGNMQF

J: TRBJ2-5
V: TRBV4-1
CDR3: ASSQDPRAKETQY

J: TRBJ1-1
V: TRBV15
CDR3: ATSRVLGQGPWDTEAF

J: TRBJ2-5
V: TRBV7-9
CDR3: ASRSQGFRETQY

J: TRBJ2-1
V: TRBV12-3/TRBV12-4
CDR3: ASSSSGGRVYEQF

J: TRBJ2-4
V: TRBV20-1
CDR3: SAREERGSAKNIQY

J: TRBJ2-1
V: TRBV12-3/TRBV12-4
CDR3: ASSLAGRRSF

J: TRBJ1-3
V: TRBV5-4
CDR3: ASSLDLQGTGNTIY

J: TRBJ2-7
V: TRBV12-3/TRBV12-4
CDR3: ASSARQGGSYEQY

J: TRBJ1-5
V: TRBV6-2/TRBV6-3
CDR3: ASTRGFQPQH

J: TRBJ1-2
V: TRBV7-9
CDR3: ASSDAVANYGYT

J: TRBJ2-7
V: TRBV3-1
CDR3: ASSPARGTTYEQY

J: TRBJ2-3
V: TRBV29-1
CDR3: SVAGSLTDTQY

J: TRBJ1-5
V: TRBV9
CDR3: ASSVGAGTENQPQH

J: TRBJ2-7
V: TRBV20-1
CDR3: SALRISYEQY

J: TRBJ2-4
V: TRBV20-1
CDR3: SAVGGEAKNIQY

J: TRBJ2-2
V: TRBV10-3
CDR3: AISESDTATGELF

J: TRBJ2-3
V: TRBV20-1
CDR3: GTGQSTDTQY

J: TRBJ2-7
V: TRBV11-2
CDR3: ASSTPSPVEQY

J: TRBJ2-3
V: TRBV20-1
CDR3: SVGSALTDTQY

J: TRBJ2-5
V: TRBV19
CDR3: ASSRRGLETQY

J: TRBJ2-7
V: TRBV12-3/TRBV12-4
CDR3: ASGVTVNYEQY

J: TRBJ1-3
V: TRBV7-2
CDR3: ASSPPGLLSGNTIY

J: TRBJ1-5
V: TRBV7-3
CDR3: ASSLTPDNQPQH